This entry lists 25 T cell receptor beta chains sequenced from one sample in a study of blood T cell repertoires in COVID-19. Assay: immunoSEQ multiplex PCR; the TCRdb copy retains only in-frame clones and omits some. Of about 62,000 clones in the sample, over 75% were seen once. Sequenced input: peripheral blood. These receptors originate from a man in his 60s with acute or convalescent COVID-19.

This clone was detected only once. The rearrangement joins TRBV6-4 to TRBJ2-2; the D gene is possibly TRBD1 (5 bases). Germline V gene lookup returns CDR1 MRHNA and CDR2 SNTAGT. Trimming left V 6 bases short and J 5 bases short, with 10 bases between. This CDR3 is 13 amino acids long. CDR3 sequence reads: CASSLQETGELFF. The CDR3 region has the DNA TGTGCCAGCAGCCTACAGGAAACCGGGGAGCTGTTTTTT.

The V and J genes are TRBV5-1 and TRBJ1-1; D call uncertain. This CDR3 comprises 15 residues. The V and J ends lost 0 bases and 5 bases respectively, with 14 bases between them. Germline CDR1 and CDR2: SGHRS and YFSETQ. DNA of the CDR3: TGCGCCAGCAGCTTGGCCACTGCGGGTCTAACTGAAGCTTTCTTT. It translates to CASSLATAGLTEAFF.

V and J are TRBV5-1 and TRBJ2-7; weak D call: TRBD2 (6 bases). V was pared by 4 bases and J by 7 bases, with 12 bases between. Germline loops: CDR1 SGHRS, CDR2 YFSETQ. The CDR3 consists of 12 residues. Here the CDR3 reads CASSGGTLEQYF. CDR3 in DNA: TGCGCCAGCAGCGGCGGGACGCTAGAGCAGTACTTC.

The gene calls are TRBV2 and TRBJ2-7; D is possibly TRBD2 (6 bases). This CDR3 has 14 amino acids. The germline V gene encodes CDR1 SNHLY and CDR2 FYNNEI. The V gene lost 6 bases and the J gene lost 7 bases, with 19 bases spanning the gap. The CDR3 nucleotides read TGTGCCAGCAGGGCGATGGCGAGACTAGGGGAGCAGTACTTC. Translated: CASRAMARLGEQYF.

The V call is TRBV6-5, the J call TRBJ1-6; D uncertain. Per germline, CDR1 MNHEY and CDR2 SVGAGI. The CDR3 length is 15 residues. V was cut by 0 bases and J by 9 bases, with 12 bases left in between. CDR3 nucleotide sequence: TGTGCCAGCAGTTACTCTTTGAGGGAAGGTTCACCCCTCCACTTT. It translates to CASSYSLREGSPLHF.

CDR3 protein: CASSPSVGQQYF. For the CDR3, the DNA is TGTGCCAGCAGCCCGTCGGTGGGGCAGCAGTACTTC. J is TRBJ2-7 and V is TRBV7-9; D might be TRBD1 (5 bases). CDR1 and CDR2 from the germline V gene are SEHNR and FQNEAQ (reference sequence). There are 12 residues in the CDR3. V lost 5 bases to trimming and J lost 8 bases, with 13 bases between them.

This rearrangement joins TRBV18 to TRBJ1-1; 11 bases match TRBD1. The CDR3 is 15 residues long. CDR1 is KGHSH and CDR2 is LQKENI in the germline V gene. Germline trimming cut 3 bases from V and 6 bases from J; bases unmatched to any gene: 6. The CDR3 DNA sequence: TGTGCCAGCTCACCCCAGGGACAGGGGGTAGCTGAAGCTTTCTTT. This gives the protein CASSPQGQGVAEAFF.

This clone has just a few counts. CDR3 sequence: CASSLFGRGNTEAFF. The CDR3 DNA reads TGTGCCAGCAGCTTATTCGGCAGGGGAAACACTGAAGCTTTCTTT. The V gene is TRBV11-2, the J gene TRBJ1-1; D perhaps matches TRBD1 (6 bases). The CDR3 sequence is 15 residues long. Trimming stripped 2 bases from V and 2 bases from J, with 12 bases between. Germline V CDR1 and CDR2: SGHAT, FQNNGV.

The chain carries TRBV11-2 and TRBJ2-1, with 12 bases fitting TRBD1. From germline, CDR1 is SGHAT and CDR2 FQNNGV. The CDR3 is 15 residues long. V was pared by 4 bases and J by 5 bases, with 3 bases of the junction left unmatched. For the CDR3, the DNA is TGTGCCAGCAGCTGGGGACAGGGGGCTCACAATGAGCAGTTCTTC. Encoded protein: CASSWGQGAHNEQFF.

CDR3 coding DNA: TGTGCCAGCAGCGTTTTGGCGGGACCCTACAATGAGCAGTTCTTC. Translated: CASSVLAGPYNEQFF. J is TRBJ2-1 and V is TRBV7-3, with D possibly matching TRBD2 (6 bases). Germline V gene data show CDR1 as SGHTA and CDR2 as FQGTGA. The CDR3 totals 15 residues. Trimming took off 5 bases at V and 2 bases at J, with 13 bases between the two ends.

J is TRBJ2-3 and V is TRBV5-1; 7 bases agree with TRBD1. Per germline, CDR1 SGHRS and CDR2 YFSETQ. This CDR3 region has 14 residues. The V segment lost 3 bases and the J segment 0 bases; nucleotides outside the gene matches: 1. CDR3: CASSSGQSTDTQYF. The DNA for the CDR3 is TGCGCCAGCAGCTCGGGACAGAGCACAGATACGCAGTATTTT.

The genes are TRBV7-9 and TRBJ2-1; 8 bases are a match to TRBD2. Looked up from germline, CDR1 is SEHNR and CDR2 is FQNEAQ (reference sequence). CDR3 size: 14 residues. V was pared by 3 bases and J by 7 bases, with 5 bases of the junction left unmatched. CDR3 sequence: CASSFPGGGNEQFF. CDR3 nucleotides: TGTGCCAGCAGCTTCCCGGGGGGGGGAAATGAGCAGTTCTTC. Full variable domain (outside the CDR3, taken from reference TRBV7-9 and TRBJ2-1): DTGVSQNPRHKITKRGQNVTFRCDPISEHNRLYWYRQTLGQGPEFLTYFQNEAQLEKSRLLSDRFSAERPKGSFSTLEIQRTEQGDSAMYLCASSFPGGGNEQFFGPGTRLTVL.

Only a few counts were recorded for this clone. For the CDR3, the DNA is TGTGCCAGCAGTAGCGGGTTCCACGAGCAGTACTTC. Translated: CASSSGFHEQYF. The chain links TRBV2 to TRBJ2-7; a weak D match, TRBD2 (6 bases). Trimming took off 5 bases at V and 5 bases at J, with 10 bases between the two ends. CDR3 size: 12 residues. In germline, CDR1 is SNHLY, CDR2 FYNNEI.

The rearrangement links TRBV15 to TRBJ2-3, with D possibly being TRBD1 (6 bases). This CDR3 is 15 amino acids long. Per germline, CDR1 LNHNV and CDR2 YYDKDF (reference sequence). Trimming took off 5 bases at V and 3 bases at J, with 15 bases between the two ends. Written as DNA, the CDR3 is TGTGCCACCAGCCAAAGTACAGGGTTTACAGATACGCAGTATTTT. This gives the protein CATSQSTGFTDTQYF.

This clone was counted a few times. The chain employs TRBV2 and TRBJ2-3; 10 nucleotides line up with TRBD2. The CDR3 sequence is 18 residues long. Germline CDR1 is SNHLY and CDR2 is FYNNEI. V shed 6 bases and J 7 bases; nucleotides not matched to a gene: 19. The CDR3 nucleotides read TGTGCCAGCAGCCAACCCCCGGGACTAGCGTTGGGGCACAATACGCAGTATTTT. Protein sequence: CASSQPPGLALGHNTQYF.

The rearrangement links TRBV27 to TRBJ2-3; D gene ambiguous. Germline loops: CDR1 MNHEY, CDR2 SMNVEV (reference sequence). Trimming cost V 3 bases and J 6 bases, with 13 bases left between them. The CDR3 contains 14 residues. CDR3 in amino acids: CASSLSRSSDTQYF. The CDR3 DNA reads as TGTGCCAGCAGTTTGAGTCGGTCGTCGGATACGCAGTATTTT.

CDR3 residues: CAWNQNTEAFF. As DNA, the CDR3 is TGTGCCTGGAATCAGAACACTGAAGCTTTCTTT. The chain couples TRBV30 to TRBJ1-1, with no clear D. V was pared by 4 bases and J by 1 base, with 4 bases between. Looked up from germline, CDR1 is GTSNPN and CDR2 is SVGIG (reference sequence). The CDR3 extends over 11 amino acids.

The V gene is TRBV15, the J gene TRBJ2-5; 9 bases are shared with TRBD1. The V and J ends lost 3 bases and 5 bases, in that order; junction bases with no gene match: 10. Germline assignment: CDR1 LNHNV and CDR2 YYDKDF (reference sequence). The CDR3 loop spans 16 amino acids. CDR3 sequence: CATSSTRDREDETQYF. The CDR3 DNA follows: TGTGCCACCAGCAGCACACGGGACAGGGAGGACGAGACCCAGTACTTC.

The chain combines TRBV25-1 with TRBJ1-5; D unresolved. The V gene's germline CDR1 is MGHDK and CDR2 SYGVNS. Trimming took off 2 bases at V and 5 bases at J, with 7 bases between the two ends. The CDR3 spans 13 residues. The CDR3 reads CASSEQEYQPQHF. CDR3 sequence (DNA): TGTGCCAGCAGTGAACAGGAATATCAGCCCCAGCATTTT.

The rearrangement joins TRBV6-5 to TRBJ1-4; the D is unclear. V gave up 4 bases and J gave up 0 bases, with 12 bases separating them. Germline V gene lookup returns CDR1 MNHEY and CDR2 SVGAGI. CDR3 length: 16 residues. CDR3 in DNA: TGTGCCAGCAGTTTACGACAACTTGCAACTAATGAAAAACTGTTTTTT. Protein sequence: CASSLRQLATNEKLFF.

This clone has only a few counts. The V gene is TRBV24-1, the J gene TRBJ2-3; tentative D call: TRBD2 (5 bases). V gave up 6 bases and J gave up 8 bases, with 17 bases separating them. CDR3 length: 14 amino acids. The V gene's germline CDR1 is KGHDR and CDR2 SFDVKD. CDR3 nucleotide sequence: TGTGCCACCAGTATCCGGGGAGCGACCGCTACGCAGTATTTT. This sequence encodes CATSIRGATATQYF.

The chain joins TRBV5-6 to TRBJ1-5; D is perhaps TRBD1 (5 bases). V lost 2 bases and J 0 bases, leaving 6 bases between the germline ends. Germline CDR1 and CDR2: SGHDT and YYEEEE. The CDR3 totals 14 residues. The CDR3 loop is CASSFRASNQPQHF. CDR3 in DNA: TGTGCCAGCAGCTTCAGGGCTAGCAATCAGCCCCAGCATTTT.

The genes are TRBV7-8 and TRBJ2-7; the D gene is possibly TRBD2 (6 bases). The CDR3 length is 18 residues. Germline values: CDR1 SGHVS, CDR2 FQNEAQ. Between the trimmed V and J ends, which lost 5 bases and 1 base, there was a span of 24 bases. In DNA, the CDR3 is TGTGCCAGCAGCCGAGGTGGGGGATCGGCGGGACCTTCCTACGAGCAGTACTTC. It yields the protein CASSRGGGSAGPSYEQYF. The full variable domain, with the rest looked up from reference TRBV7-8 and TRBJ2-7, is GAGVSQSPRYKVAKRGQDVALRCDPISGHVSLFWYQQALGQGPEFLTYFQNEAQLDKSGLPSDRFFAERPEGSVSTLKIQRTQQEDSAVYLCASSRGGGSAGPSYEQYFGPGTRLTVT.

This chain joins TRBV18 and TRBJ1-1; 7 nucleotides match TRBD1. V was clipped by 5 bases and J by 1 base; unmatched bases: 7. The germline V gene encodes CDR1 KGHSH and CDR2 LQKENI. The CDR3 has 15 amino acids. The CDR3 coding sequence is TGTGCCAGCTCATCCAGGACAGGAGAGAACACTGAAGCTTTCTTT. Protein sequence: CASSSRTGENTEAFF.

The CDR3, as DNA: TGTGCCAGCACTAACAGGGTAGACTACGAGCAGTACTTC. Translation gives CASTNRVDYEQYF. This sequence joins TRBV7-9 and TRBJ2-7, with D tentatively TRBD1 (6 bases). V was clipped by 7 bases and J by 3 bases, with 13 bases between them. Germline-derived CDR1 and CDR2 are SEHNR and FQNEAQ (reference sequence). This CDR3 contains 13 residues.